This paragraph reports one T cell receptor (beta chain). Sequencing used immunoSEQ v3. Assay used: immunoSEQ multiplex PCR; TCRdb lists only in-frame clones, some missing. The sample lists tens of thousands of clones, 60% to 85% seen once, with under 7.5% in the top ten. The CDR3 runs to 14 residues. Germline CDR1 SNHLY, CDR2 FYNNEI. Trimming removed 1 base at V and 5 bases at J, with 11 bases between. Time point here: pre-treatment sample, taken before nivolumab and TIL therapy. The data belong to a study of TIL therapy for anti-PD-1-resistant metastatic lung cancer. The source was blood, collected at baseline. V and J are TRBV2 and TRBJ2-5; D is unresolved. This sequence was found in a person between 30 and 79 years old with non-small cell lung cancer. CDR3 DNA sequence: TGTGCCAGCAGTGAAGGTTCTTTGACGGAGACCCAGTACTTC. This sequence encodes CASSEGSLTETQYF.